These 30 T cell receptor beta chains originate from one sample sequenced in a study of blood T cell repertoires in COVID-19. Libraries were prepared by immunoSEQ multiplex PCR; TCRdb keeps only in-frame clonotypes and omits some of them. In the table there are around 98,000 clones, 70% to 90% of which are singletons. The sequenced material came from peripheral blood. The receptors were gathered from a man aged 65 to 85 with acute or convalescent COVID-19.

The chain uses TRBV6-5 and TRBJ1-6; D uncertain. CDR3 length: 15 residues. The V gene's germline CDR1 is MNHEY and CDR2 SVGAGI. Trimming took 6 bases from V and 7 from J, leaving 16 bases between them. CDR3 in DNA: TGTGCCAGCAGCTCGCTCAGACGGGAGAATTCACCCCTCCACTTT. Translation: CASSSLRRENSPLHF.

This sequence joins TRBV27 and TRBJ2-2; TRBD1 aligns across 7 bases. Germline trimming cut 5 bases from V and 4 bases from J; bases unmatched to any gene: 4. The length of the CDR3 is 14 residues. Germline CDR1 is MNHEY and CDR2 is SMNVEV (reference sequence). CDR3 loop: CASSQGVITGELFF. CDR3 sequence (DNA): TGTGCCAGCAGTCAGGGGGTAATCACCGGGGAGCTGTTTTTT.

The chain carries TRBV18 and TRBJ1-6; TRBD1 aligns across 9 bases. V gave up 1 base and J gave up 8 bases; unmatched junction bases: 15. The CDR3 runs 19 residues. Germline V gene lookup returns CDR1 KGHSH and CDR2 LQKENI. The CDR3 nucleotides are TGTGCCAGCTCACCACGGTCGACAGGGGGACCGATTGGGGATTCACCCCTCCACTTT. The encoded protein is CASSPRSTGGPIGDSPLHF.

The CDR3, as DNA: TGTGCCAGTAGTATAGGCCTAGCGGGGGAAGAGACCCAGTACTTC. Its translation is CASSIGLAGEETQYF. The chain joins TRBV19 to TRBJ2-5, with TRBD2 identical over 10 bases. CDR3 length: 15 amino acids. The V and J ends lost 1 base and 3 bases, in that order; junction bases with no gene match: 2. Looked up from germline, CDR1 is LNHDA and CDR2 is SQIVND (reference sequence). The entire variable domain, with the rest obtained from reference TRBV19 and TRBJ2-5, is as follows: DGGITQSPKYLFRKEGQNVTLSCEQNLNHDAMYWYRQDPGQGLRLIYYSQIVNDFQKGDIAEGYSVSREKKESFPLTVTSAQKNPTAFYLCASSIGLAGEETQYFGPGTRLLVL.

This clone showed up just once. The chain couples TRBV5-4 to TRBJ2-2; 15 bases are shared with TRBD2. Germline V CDR1 and CDR2: SGHNT, YYREEE (reference sequence). After removal of 3 bases from V and 7 bases from J, the junction contained 10 bases not matched to a gene. The CDR3 loop spans 18 amino acids. CDR3 sequence reads: CASSSGLAGGQGYGELFF. In DNA, the CDR3 is TGTGCCAGCAGCTCGGGACTAGCGGGGGGCCAAGGATACGGGGAGCTGTTTTTT.

The chain has TRBV2 and TRBJ1-2; TRBD1 might be the D (5 bases). V was trimmed by 6 bases and J by 0 bases, leaving 11 bases between them. Germline-derived CDR1 and CDR2 are SNHLY and FYNNEI. This CDR3 comprises 14 residues. Here the CDR3 DNA reads TGTGCCAGCAGCGTGGACAACTCTAACTATGGCTACACCTTC. Encoded protein: CASSVDNSNYGYTF.

Points on this clone: Compared with germline, one end of the junction differs, possibly owing to a read error. The V call is TRBV6-5, the J call TRBJ2-5; 9 positions agree with TRBD2. Germline CDR1 is MNHEY and CDR2 is SVGAGI. The CDR3 is made up of 13 amino acids. The CDR3 reads CASSYKLAGAPHF. The CDR3 nucleotides read TGTGCCAGCAGTTACAAATTAGCGGGGGCCCCCCACTTC.

This chain links TRBV7-9 with TRBJ1-4; D possibly corresponds to TRBD1 (6 bases). The germline gives CDR1 SEHNR, CDR2 FQNEAQ (reference sequence). The length of the CDR3 is 15 residues. V shed 2 bases and J shed 5 bases, with 12 bases lying between them. The CDR3 spells CASSLTSGQNEKLFF. The CDR3 coding sequence is TGTGCCAGCAGCTTAACCTCCGGACAGAATGAAAAACTGTTTTTT. Full variable domain (outside the CDR3, taken from reference TRBV7-9 and TRBJ1-4): DTGVSQNPRHKITKRGQNVTFRCDPISEHNRLYWYRQTLGQGPEFLTYFQNEAQLEKSRLLSDRFSAERPKGSFSTLEIQRTEQGDSAMYLCASSLTSGQNEKLFFGSGTQLSVL.

This clone was seen more than once but under ten times. The rearrangement links TRBV4-1 to TRBJ2-5; no definite D call. V lost 1 base to trimming and J lost 5 bases, with 8 bases between them. CDR3 length: 13 amino acids. The germline V gene encodes CDR1 MGHRA and CDR2 YSYEKL. This CDR3 reads CASSQGQWETQYF. In nucleotides, the CDR3 is TGCGCCAGCAGCCAAGGGCAGTGGGAGACCCAGTACTTC.

This clone was found a few times. The chain is built from TRBV18 and TRBJ1-1; 10 bases align to TRBD1. Losses at the gene ends were 1 base for V and 6 bases for J; bases not matched to a gene: 2. The CDR3 runs 14 residues. Per the germline V gene, CDR1 is KGHSH and CDR2 is LQKENI. CDR3 loop: CASSPRGQGSEAFF. In nucleotides, the CDR3 is TGTGCCAGCTCACCACGGGGACAGGGGTCTGAAGCTTTCTTT.

In the case of this clone: Germline and junction disagree at one end, which may indicate a read error. The chain has TRBV29-1 and TRBJ2-6, with 7 bases lining up with TRBD2. CDR1 is SQVTM and CDR2 is ANQGSEA in the germline V gene. This CDR3 spans 15 amino acids. The CDR3 nucleotides are TGCAGCGTTGAAGTAAGCGGGGCTGGGGCCAACGTCCCGACTTTC. Residues: CSVEVSGAGANVPTF.

The chain combines TRBV6-6 with TRBJ2-3, with 10 positions matching TRBD2. Unmatched junction bases numbered 6, after V lost 5 bases and J lost 4 bases. Per germline, CDR1 MNHNY and CDR2 SVGAGI (reference sequence). The CDR3 length is 15 residues. In DNA form, the CDR3 reads TGTGCCAGCAGTCGATCTAGCGGGGGCTCAGATACGCAGTATTTT. This encodes CASSRSSGGSDTQYF.

The genes are TRBV5-6 and TRBJ2-7; 10 bases fit TRBD1. Germline CDR1 reads SGHDT; CDR2 reads YYEEEE. Losses at the gene ends were 1 base for V and 5 bases for J; bases not matched to a gene: 6. The CDR3 consists of 15 residues. Here the CDR3 reads CASSLLGTGAHEQYF. The CDR3 bases are TGTGCCAGCAGCTTGTTGGGGACAGGGGCACACGAGCAGTACTTC.

This clone was counted between two and nine times. This chain links TRBV6-6 with TRBJ2-7; 7 nucleotides agree with TRBD2. Looked up from germline, CDR1 is MNHNY and CDR2 is SVGAGI (reference sequence). The CDR3 covers 14 residues. V shed 2 bases and J 3 bases; nucleotides not matched to a gene: 4. CDR3 bases: TGTGCCAGCAGTTACAGGGGAGGGAACTACGAGCAGTACGTC. Its protein product is CASSYRGGNYEQYV.

This sequence joins TRBV20-1 and TRBJ1-1, with a weak D call TRBD1 (5 bases). In germline, CDR1 is DFQATT, CDR2 SNEGSKA (reference sequence). V lost 3 bases, J lost 0 bases, and 17 bases lay in between. This CDR3 contains 16 residues. In DNA, the CDR3 is TGCAGTGCTAGTATGGGGATGGGACTTATGAACACTGAAGCTTTCTTT. Its protein is CSASMGMGLMNTEAFF.

The chain has TRBV6-5 and TRBJ1-2; 7 bases agree with TRBD1. Trimming at V came to 6 bases and at J to 8 bases, leaving 15 bases not matched to a gene. The CDR3 extends over 15 amino acids. Germline V gene lookup returns CDR1 MNHEY and CDR2 SVGAGI. CDR3 region: CASSDTLGTARGYTF. The DNA of the CDR3 is TGTGCCAGCAGCGACACCCTCGGGACAGCCAGGGGCTACACCTTC.

The chain couples TRBV19 to TRBJ1-6, with D unclear. CDR3 size: 13 residues. Per germline, CDR1 LNHDA and CDR2 SQIVND (reference sequence). V was clipped by 6 bases and J by 8 bases, with 11 bases between them. CDR3 sequence (DNA): TGTGCCAGTAGGTGGCGGGGTGATTCACCCCTCCACTTT. Protein sequence: CASRWRGDSPLHF.

The chain uses TRBV5-5 and TRBJ1-2; 8 nucleotides match TRBD1. Germline CDR1 is SGHKS and CDR2 is YYEKEE (reference sequence). The J segment lost 2 bases and the V segment lost 4 bases, leaving 4 bases of the junction unmatched. This CDR3 is 14 amino acids long. The CDR3 region has the DNA TGTGCCAGCAGCGCGACAGGGGCGAACTATGGCTACACCTTC. It encodes CASSATGANYGYTF.

The V and J genes are TRBV7-6 and TRBJ2-5; TRBD1 matches 7 bases. The CDR3 has 15 amino acids. CDR1 and CDR2 from the germline V gene are SGHVS and FNYEAQ. With V trimmed by 1 base and J by 3 bases, 5 bases remained unmatched. The CDR3 DNA reads as TGTGCCAGCAGCTTAGGGACAGGCGTAAAAGAGACCCAGTACTTC. Translating gives CASSLGTGVKETQYF.

CDR3 in DNA: TGCGCCAGCAGCTTGGATCTATACAGGGTCTATGAGCAGTTCTTC. Residues: CASSLDLYRVYEQFF. The chain recombines TRBV5-1 with TRBJ2-1; D perhaps matches TRBD1 (6 bases). The V and J ends lost 0 bases and 8 bases respectively, with 15 bases between them. This CDR3 has 15 amino acids. The V gene's germline CDR1 is SGHRS and CDR2 YFSETQ.

J is TRBJ1-5 and V is TRBV19, with TRBD1 as a possible D gene (6 bases). This CDR3 spans 13 amino acids. V lost 8 bases and J lost 3, with 11 bases in between. Per germline, CDR1 LNHDA and CDR2 SQIVND (reference sequence). The CDR3 is CASGQRDNQPQHF. The CDR3 DNA reads as TGTGCCAGTGGACAGAGGGACAATCAGCCCCAGCATTTT.

This clone was seen a few times. This chain joins TRBV19 and TRBJ1-1; weak D call: TRBD1 (6 bases). V gave up 5 bases and J gave up 3 bases, with 13 bases separating them. Germline CDR1 is LNHDA and CDR2 is SQIVND (reference sequence). The CDR3 length is 14 residues. The DNA for the CDR3 is TGTGCCAGTAGTTCCGGGGAGGGGGACACTGAAGCTTTCTTT. Protein sequence: CASSSGEGDTEAFF.

The V and J genes are TRBV7-2 and TRBJ2-2, with a possible D match to TRBD1 (6 bases). Germline-derived CDR1 and CDR2 are SGHTA and FQGNSA. This CDR3 comprises 13 residues. Trimming took off 5 bases at V and 8 bases at J, with 12 bases between the two ends. The DNA for the CDR3 is TGTGCCAGCAGCCGCCCAGGGGCAGGGGAGCTGTTTTTT. This translates into CASSRPGAGELFF.

V gene TRBV19 combines with J gene TRBJ1-2; 8 positions agree with TRBD1. Germline V CDR1 and CDR2: LNHDA, SQIVND (reference sequence). The CDR3 covers 15 residues. With 7 bases clipped from V and 0 bases from J, the junction kept 7 bases outside the gene matches. CDR3 bases: TGTGCCAGTACCCTGGGACAGGAAGCTAACTATGGCTACACCTTC. Its translation is CASTLGQEANYGYTF.

The CDR3 DNA reads TGTGCCAGCACGGTGACTAGCGGGGGAGCCGGGGAGCTGTTTTTT. Its protein is CASTVTSGGAGELFF. The chain recombines TRBV2 with TRBJ2-2; 12 nucleotides match TRBD2. Germline CDR1 and CDR2: SNHLY and FYNNEI. The CDR3 loop spans 15 amino acids. The V gene end was trimmed by 7 bases and the J gene end by 6 bases; junction bases not matched to a gene: 6.

The DNA for the CDR3 is TGTGCCATCAGTGGAGGGACAGGGGAGGCCACCGGGGAGCTGTTTTTT. Its translation: CAISGGTGEATGELFF. This chain joins TRBV10-3 and TRBJ2-2, with 10 nucleotides matching TRBD1. Germline trimming cut 4 bases from V and 4 bases from J; bases unmatched to any gene: 6. The CDR3 extends over 16 amino acids. From germline, CDR1 is ENHRY and CDR2 SYGVKD.

The chain joins TRBV15 to TRBJ2-7; D is unclear. Trimming left V 0 bases short and J 3 bases short, with 6 bases between. Germline lookup yields CDR1 LNHNV and CDR2 YYDKDF (reference sequence). The length of the CDR3 is 13 residues. This chain's CDR3 is CATSREQLYEQYF. In DNA, the CDR3 is TGTGCCACCAGCAGAGAGCAACTCTACGAGCAGTACTTC.

The chain is built from TRBV6-5 and TRBJ1-2; D is possibly TRBD1 (6 bases). The germline gives CDR1 MNHEY, CDR2 SVGAGI. CDR3 length: 12 residues. Trimming took 8 bases from V and 4 from J, leaving 11 bases between them. The CDR3 region is CASRRQAYGYTF. Here the CDR3 DNA reads TGTGCCAGCCGTCGACAGGCCTATGGCTACACCTTC.

J is TRBJ1-5 and V is TRBV19; D is undetermined. The CDR3 is made up of 15 amino acids. The germline V gene has CDR1 LNHDA and CDR2 SQIVND (reference sequence). Trimming shortened V by 1 base and J by 3 bases, and 10 bases separated the two germline ends. The CDR3 DNA is TGTGCCAGTAGTATAGCGAGGGCTCCCAATCAGCCCCAGCATTTT. Its protein is CASSIARAPNQPQHF. The full variable domain, in which reference TRBV19 and TRBJ1-5 provide the parts outside the CDR3, is DGGITQSPKYLFRKEGQNVTLSCEQNLNHDAMYWYRQDPGQGLRLIYYSQIVNDFQKGDIAEGYSVSREKKESFPLTVTSAQKNPTAFYLCASSIARAPNQPQHFGDGTRLSIL.

The CDR3 is CASSYGLHGNQPQHF. CDR3 bases: TGTGCCAGCAGTTACGGCCTGCATGGCAATCAGCCCCAGCATTTT. The chain combines TRBV6-6 with TRBJ1-5; D call uncertain. Trimming shortened V by 2 bases and J by 2 bases, and 10 bases separated the two germline ends. The length of the CDR3 is 15 residues. CDR1 is MNHNY and CDR2 is SVGAGI in the germline V gene (reference sequence).